These 27 T cell receptor beta chains originate from one sample sequenced in a study of blood T cells in healthy people across ages. Through a sample-barcoded 5' primer and a J-beta primer mix, a second PCR was run for 7 to 11 cycles. TCRdb re-derived calls from the 5' RACE reads in MiXCR, one entry per CDR3 protein. The sample lists more than 1,000,000 distinct CDR3 sequences; about 23% were seen once. The same sample was also used in a study of T cells of mothers and their children.

Sequenced input: blood. These receptors were obtained from a girl aged 2 to 10 in good health.

This sequence joins TRBV6-6 and TRBJ1-3, with D unclear. Trimming took off 4 bases at V and 0 bases at J, with 7 bases between the two ends. This CDR3 is built from 14 residues. The germline V gene has CDR1 MNHNY and CDR2 SVGAGI (reference sequence). The CDR3 loop reads CASSFQASGNTIYF. Here the CDR3 DNA reads TGTGCCAGCAGTTTCCAGGCCTCTGGAAACACCATATATTTT.

This clonotype came up a few times. The chain joins TRBV11-2 to TRBJ2-1; D is unclear. V was trimmed by 1 base and J by 8 bases, leaving 9 bases between them. The germline gives CDR1 SGHAT, CDR2 FQNNGV. The CDR3 totals 13 residues. CDR3 region: CASSLGSVYEQFF. CDR3 nucleotide sequence: TGTGCCAGCAGCTTAGGCAGCGTCTATGAGCAGTTCTTC.

The sample holds a few counts of this clonotype. The chain employs TRBV20-1 and TRBJ2-1; 7 bases match TRBD2. Germline CDR1 DFQATT, CDR2 SNEGSKA (reference sequence). The J segment lost 2 bases and the V segment lost 3 bases, leaving 7 bases of the junction unmatched. The CDR3 spans 15 residues. The CDR3 loop is CSARGGTSPYNEQFF. CDR3 DNA: TGCAGTGCTAGGGGGGGGACCTCACCCTACAATGAGCAGTTCTTC.

This chain connects TRBV7-9 to TRBJ2-3; D not certain. V was pared by 0 bases and J by 6 bases, with 13 bases between. Germline values: CDR1 SEHNR, CDR2 FQNEAQ (reference sequence). The CDR3 covers 15 residues. Here the CDR3 DNA reads TGTGCCAGCAGCTTAGCAGAACTGCCCTTGGATACGCAGTATTTT. As protein: CASSLAELPLDTQYF.

There are a few counts of this clonotype. The chain combines TRBV7-2 with TRBJ1-3, with D uncertain. CDR1 and CDR2 (germline): SGHTA, FQGNSA. The ends were cut back, 0 bases at V and 4 bases at J, with 13 bases in the middle. The CDR3 runs 16 residues. DNA of the CDR3: TGTGCCAGCAGCTTAGCGCACGACGTCAGCGGAAACACCATATATTTT. Translation: CASSLAHDVSGNTIYF.

V gene TRBV4-1 combines with J gene TRBJ2-5; no firm D call. The V gene lost 6 bases and the J gene lost 3 bases, with 11 bases spanning the gap. This CDR3 comprises 13 residues. CDR1 and CDR2 from the germline V gene are MGHRA and YSYEKL. DNA for the CDR3: TGCGCCAGCAGTCGCTGGCTAGAAGAGACCCAGTACTTC. It translates to CASSRWLEETQYF.

To note about this clonotype: A much larger clone differs from this one at a single base, so this may be a read error. The V call is TRBV20-1, the J call TRBJ2-5; D uncertain. The CDR3 consists of 11 residues. CDR1 is DFQATT, CDR2 SNEGSKA, per germline (reference sequence). V lost 4 bases and J lost 1, with 4 bases in between. CDR3 sequence reads: CSATGQETQYF. In DNA form, the CDR3 reads TGCAGTGCTACCGGCCAAGAGACCCAGTACTTC.

The chain couples TRBV6-6 to TRBJ1-2; no firm D call. V was shortened by 6 bases and J by 6 bases, with 5 bases between the two germline ends. Germline V gene lookup returns CDR1 MNHNY and CDR2 SVGAGI (reference sequence). CDR3 length: 10 residues. The CDR3 region has the DNA TGTGCCAGCAGCGGACATGGCTACACCTTC. This encodes CASSGHGYTF.

This clonotype was found a few times. This chain connects TRBV12-5 to TRBJ2-1; a weak D match, TRBD2 (6 bases). CDR1 is LGHNT and CDR2 is FRNRAP in the germline V gene. The CDR3 runs 18 residues. V lost 0 bases to trimming and J lost 4 bases, with 19 bases between them. The CDR3 here is CASGLVQLYSGGYNEQFF. The CDR3 DNA reads TGTGCTAGTGGTTTGGTACAGTTATATAGCGGAGGGTACAATGAGCAGTTCTTC.

The chain couples TRBV9 to TRBJ2-7; D not certain. CDR1 and CDR2 from the germline V gene are SGDLS and YYNGEE. V lost 3 bases and J lost 1, with 11 bases in between. This CDR3 is 14 amino acids long. As DNA, the CDR3 is TGTGCCAGCAGCGCCCCGACTGTATCCTACGAGCAGTACTTC. It yields the protein CASSAPTVSYEQYF.

The sample holds a few counts of this clonotype. The CDR3 reads CASSLARTTGNTIYF. Here the CDR3 DNA reads TGTGCCAGCAGCTTAGCTCGAACTACCGGAAACACCATATATTTT. The J gene is TRBJ1-3, the V gene TRBV13, with D unclear. Between the trimmed V and J ends, which lost 1 base and 4 bases, there was a span of 11 bases. Germline CDR1 reads PRHDT; CDR2 reads FYEKMQ (reference sequence). This CDR3 is built from 15 residues.

This clonotype was observed at least ten times. The chain is built from TRBV14 and TRBJ2-3; no firm D call. This CDR3 spans 12 amino acids. Germline V gene lookup returns CDR1 SGHDN and CDR2 FVKESK. V lost 0 bases to trimming and J lost 8 bases, with 6 bases between them. As DNA, the CDR3 is TGTGCCAGCAGCCAAGACAGGATTACGCAGTATTTT. It specifies CASSQDRITQYF.

This clonotype was counted only a few times. The chain combines TRBV20-1 with TRBJ1-5, with no clear D. CDR1 is DFQATT and CDR2 is SNEGSKA in the germline V gene (reference sequence). V gave up 3 bases and J gave up 7 bases, with 16 bases separating them. The CDR3 spans 14 residues. The CDR3, as DNA: TGCAGTGCTAGGCCCCATCGGGGTGGCCAGCCCCAGCATTTT. The encoded protein is CSARPHRGGQPQHF.

The rearrangement joins TRBV3-1 to TRBJ1-2; D call uncertain. Germline V CDR1 and CDR2: LGHDT, YNNKEL (reference sequence). Trimming cost V 4 bases and J 6 bases, with 21 bases left between them. The CDR3 is 16 amino acids. CDR3 loop: CASSPFEFGESNGYTF. For the CDR3, the DNA is TGTGCCAGCAGCCCCTTCGAATTCGGAGAGAGTAATGGCTACACCTTC.

V gene TRBV5-6 combines with J gene TRBJ2-7, with 11 bases fitting TRBD2. Looked up from germline, CDR1 is SGHDT and CDR2 is YYEEEE. The CDR3 is 16 amino acids. The J segment lost 2 bases and the V segment lost 0 bases, leaving 4 bases of the junction unmatched. The CDR3 protein is CASSLELAGDPYEQYF. The CDR3 nucleotides are TGTGCCAGCAGCTTGGAACTAGCGGGGGACCCCTACGAGCAGTACTTC.

The gene calls are TRBV7-8 and TRBJ2-5; D uncertain. The V and J ends lost 5 bases and 4 bases respectively, with 23 bases between them. Germline loops: CDR1 SGHVS, CDR2 FQNEAQ. CDR3 length equals 17 residues. The CDR3 DNA follows: TGTGCCAGCAGCCCAACCTATACTGGAAGCCAAGTAGAGACCCAGTACTTC. The encoded protein is CASSPTYTGSQVETQYF.

The chain couples TRBV25-1 to TRBJ1-2; a weak D match, TRBD1 (5 bases). The CDR3 has 12 residues. The V and J ends lost 7 bases and 7 bases respectively, with 13 bases between them. Germline assignment: CDR1 MGHDK and CDR2 SYGVNS. The DNA of the CDR3 is TGTGCCAGCAACGGGGCAGGCGGTGGCTACACCTTC. This sequence encodes CASNGAGGGYTF.

The V and J genes are TRBV7-8 and TRBJ1-1, with unresolved D. Germline V gene lookup returns CDR1 SGHVS and CDR2 FQNEAQ. The CDR3 totals 12 residues. Trimming took 3 bases from V and 6 from J, leaving 8 bases between them. Here the CDR3 reads CASSFGKAEAFF. For the CDR3, the DNA is TGTGCCAGCAGCTTTGGGAAAGCTGAAGCTTTCTTT.

This sequence joins TRBV15 and TRBJ1-4; D might be TRBD1 (6 bases). Trimming left V 0 bases short and J 7 bases short, with 12 bases between. CDR1 is LNHNV, CDR2 YYDKDF, per germline (reference sequence). This CDR3 contains 15 residues. The CDR3 DNA reads as TGTGCCACCAGCAGAGACGGACAGTCGGGTGAAAAACTGTTTTTT. It specifies CATSRDGQSGEKLFF.

The chain combines TRBV7-8 with TRBJ2-3; D is perhaps TRBD1 (7 bases). The CDR3 loop spans 16 amino acids. V was pared by 7 bases and J by 2 bases, with 19 bases between. Germline values: CDR1 SGHVS, CDR2 FQNEAQ. The DNA of the CDR3 is TGTGCCAGCACCTCCGGATCAGGGGGGTTCACAGATACGCAGTATTTT. Residues: CASTSGSGGFTDTQYF.

J is TRBJ1-2 and V is TRBV25-1; D may be TRBD1 (5 bases). The germline CDR1 and CDR2 sequences are MGHDK and SYGVNS. Trimming stripped 10 bases from V and 3 bases from J, with 15 bases between. There are 13 residues in the CDR3. CDR3: CATLTPGDYGYTF. The CDR3 DNA reads TGTGCCACTCTGACCCCGGGGGACTATGGCTACACCTTC.

The chain uses TRBV29-1 and TRBJ1-2, with D possibly being TRBD1 (6 bases). The CDR3 runs 15 residues. Looked up from germline, CDR1 is SQVTM and CDR2 is ANQGSEA. V was shortened by 4 bases and J by 4 bases, with 19 bases between the two germline ends. This chain's CDR3 is CSVVPSTGNIYGYTF. In DNA, the CDR3 is TGCAGCGTTGTTCCTAGTACAGGGAATATCTATGGCTACACCTTC.

This clonotype was observed a handful of times. For the CDR3, the DNA is TGCAGCGTTGTCGGGGTCCCCTACAATGAGCAGTTCTTC. It yields the protein CSVVGVPYNEQFF. V gene TRBV29-1 combines with J gene TRBJ2-1, with D possibly TRBD2 on 5 matching bases. Germline CDR1 SQVTM, CDR2 ANQGSEA. Trimming stripped 4 bases from V and 2 bases from J, with 9 bases between. The CDR3 is 13 amino acids.

In its sample, this clonotype was seen a few times. CDR3 DNA: TGCAGCGTTGGTGAGGACAGCTCCTACGAGCAGTACTTC. Protein: CSVGEDSSYEQYF. The chain carries TRBV29-1 and TRBJ2-7, with D perhaps TRBD1 (6 bases). V lost 4 bases to trimming and J lost 0 bases, with 10 bases between them. There are 13 residues in the CDR3. Germline V lookup: CDR1 SQVTM, CDR2 ANQGSEA.

The V and J genes are TRBV10-3 and TRBJ1-1; D is unclear. The CDR3 consists of 12 residues. V was clipped by 8 bases and J by 3 bases, with 10 bases between them. Germline CDR1 and CDR2: ENHRY and SYGVKD. Here the CDR3 reads CAISKDDTEAFF. The CDR3 coding sequence is TGTGCCATCTCTAAGGACGACACTGAAGCTTTCTTT.

This clonotype was picked up a small number of times. The chain joins TRBV20-1 to TRBJ2-5; 7 positions agree with TRBD2. CDR1 is DFQATT, CDR2 SNEGSKA, per germline (reference sequence). CDR3 size: 11 residues. The CDR3 DNA reads TGCGGAGCAGCGGGAACCGAGACCCAGTACTTC. Protein: CGAAGTETQYF.

This clonotype was detected only a few times. The gene calls are TRBV27 and TRBJ1-5; D may be TRBD1 (6 bases). CDR1 is MNHEY, CDR2 SMNVEV, per germline (reference sequence). Trimming took off 5 bases at V and 4 bases at J, with 12 bases between the two ends. The CDR3 length is 14 residues. The CDR3 coding sequence is TGTGCCAGCAGTGGGGCAGGGGATAATCAGCCCCAGCATTTT. This encodes CASSGAGDNQPQHF.